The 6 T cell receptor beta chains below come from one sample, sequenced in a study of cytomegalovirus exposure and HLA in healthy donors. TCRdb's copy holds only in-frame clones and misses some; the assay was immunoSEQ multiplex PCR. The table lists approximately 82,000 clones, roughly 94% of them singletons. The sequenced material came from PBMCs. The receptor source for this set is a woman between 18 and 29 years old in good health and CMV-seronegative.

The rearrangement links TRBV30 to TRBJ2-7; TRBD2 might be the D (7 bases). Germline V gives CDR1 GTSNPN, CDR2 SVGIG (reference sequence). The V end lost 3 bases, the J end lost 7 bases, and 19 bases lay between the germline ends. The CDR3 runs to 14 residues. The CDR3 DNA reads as TGTGCCTGGAGCGGGAGCGGGACACCGGAGGAGCAGTACTTC. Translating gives CAWSGSGTPEEQYF.

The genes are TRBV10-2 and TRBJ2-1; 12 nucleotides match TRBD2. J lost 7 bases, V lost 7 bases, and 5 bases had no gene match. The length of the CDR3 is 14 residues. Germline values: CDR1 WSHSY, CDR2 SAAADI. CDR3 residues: CASIGLAGGNEQFF. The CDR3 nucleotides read TGCGCCAGCATTGGCCTAGCGGGAGGGAATGAGCAGTTCTTC.

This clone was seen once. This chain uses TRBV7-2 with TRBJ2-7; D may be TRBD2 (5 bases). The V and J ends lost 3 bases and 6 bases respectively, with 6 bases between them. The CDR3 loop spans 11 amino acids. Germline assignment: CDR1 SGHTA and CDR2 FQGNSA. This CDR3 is CASSFEGEQYF. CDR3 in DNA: TGTGCCAGCAGCTTCGAGGGCGAGCAGTACTTC.

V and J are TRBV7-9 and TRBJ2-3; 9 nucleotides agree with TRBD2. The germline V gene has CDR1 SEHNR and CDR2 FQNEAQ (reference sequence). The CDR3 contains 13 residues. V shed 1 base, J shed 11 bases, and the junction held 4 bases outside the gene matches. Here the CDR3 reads CASSLGAGGRQYF. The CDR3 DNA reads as TGTGCCAGCAGCTTAGGAGCGGGGGGTAGGCAGTATTTT.

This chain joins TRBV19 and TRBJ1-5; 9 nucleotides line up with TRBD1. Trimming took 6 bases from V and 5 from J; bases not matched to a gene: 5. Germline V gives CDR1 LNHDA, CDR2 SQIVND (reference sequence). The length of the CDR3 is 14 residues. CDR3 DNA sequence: TGTGCCAGTAGCCTGGGACAGGGTTATCAGCCCCAGCATTTT. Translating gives CASSLGQGYQPQHF.

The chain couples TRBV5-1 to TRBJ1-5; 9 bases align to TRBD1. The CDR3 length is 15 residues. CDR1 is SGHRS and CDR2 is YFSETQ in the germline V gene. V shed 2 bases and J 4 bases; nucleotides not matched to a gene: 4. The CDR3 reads CASSFRQGGNQPQHF. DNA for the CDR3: TGCGCCAGCAGCTTCCGACAGGGGGGAAATCAGCCCCAGCATTTT.